The sequence of this T cell receptor (beta chain) was determined in a study of blood T cell repertoires in COVID-19. This clone was found once. Trimming took 2 bases from V and 12 from J, leaving 14 bases between them. This CDR3 is 12 amino acids long. CDR1 is MNHEY, CDR2 SMNVEV, per germline (reference sequence). Measured with immunoSEQ multiplex PCR; TCRdb has only the in-frame clones, and not every one. The sample records about 100,000 clones, about 90% being singletons. The sample was peripheral blood. The chain recombines TRBV27 with TRBJ2-7, with TRBD2 as a possible D gene (7 bases). This TCR derives from a man aged 30-40 years in a cohort sampled during active COVID-19. DNA of the CDR3: TGTGCCAGCAGTTTAGCCGGGGGGCAGCTGTACTTC. Translating it yields CASSLAGGQLYF.